A single sample is the source of the 19 T cell receptor beta chains below, sequenced in a study of blood T cell repertoires in COVID-19. Some clones are missing from TCRdb's copy, which holds only in-frame ones; the method was immunoSEQ multiplex PCR. This sample has about 280,000 clones, with roughly nine tenths found just once. Sequenced input: peripheral blood. Every receptor here comes from a woman aged 35 to 49 who had recovered from COVID-19.

V is TRBV7-6 and J is TRBJ2-5; D possibly corresponds to TRBD1 (5 bases). Germline V CDR1 and CDR2: SGHVS, FNYEAQ. Trimming pared 6 bases from V and 5 bases from J, leaving 13 bases between. The CDR3 covers 13 residues. CDR3 in amino acids: CASSLGEMETQYF. Here the CDR3 DNA reads TGTGCCAGCAGTCTAGGGGAAATGGAGACCCAGTACTTC.

The V call is TRBV24-1, the J call TRBJ1-3, with 9 bases fitting TRBD1. The germline CDR1 and CDR2 sequences are KGHDR and SFDVKD. Trimming removed 4 bases from V and 14 bases from J; junction bases left unmatched: 8. The CDR3 totals 13 residues. CDR3 residues: CATSDPLGQGLYF. Written as DNA, the CDR3 is TGTGCCACCAGTGACCCCCTCGGACAGGGGTTATATTTT.

Remarks on this clone: This sample includes further DNA sequences coding for the same CDR3. The chain couples TRBV28 to TRBJ2-7, with 8 bases that match TRBD1. The CDR3 has 13 residues. The germline CDR1 and CDR2 sequences are MDHEN and SYDVKM. Trimming at V came to 5 bases and at J to 3 bases, leaving 3 bases not matched to a gene. The CDR3 here is CASSPGQGYEQYF. CDR3 DNA: TGTGCCAGCAGTCCAGGACAGGGCTACGAGCAGTACTTC.

The V call is TRBV11-3, the J call TRBJ2-1, with 8 bases lining up with TRBD2. The CDR3 is 15 residues long. CDR1 SGHNT and CDR2 YENEEA come from the germline V gene. V lost 0 bases to trimming and J lost 5 bases; unmatched junction nucleotides: 3. This CDR3 reads CASSLEAAGDNEQFF. The CDR3 nucleotides are TGTGCCAGCAGCTTAGAGGCAGCGGGGGACAATGAGCAGTTCTTC.

The rearrangement uses TRBV28 and TRBJ2-7; D might be TRBD1 (7 bases). This CDR3 comprises 14 residues. Per the germline V gene, CDR1 is MDHEN and CDR2 is SYDVKM. Trimming left V 3 bases short and J 3 bases short, with 12 bases between. This CDR3 reads CASSFVQGGYEQYF. DNA for the CDR3: TGTGCCAGCAGTTTTGTGCAGGGGGGCTACGAGCAGTACTTC.

This chain uses TRBV5-1 with TRBJ1-2; 12 bases are shared with TRBD1. In germline, CDR1 is SGHRS, CDR2 YFSETQ. The ends lost 5 bases at V and 8 bases at J; junction bases unmatched: 7. This CDR3 contains 14 residues. The CDR3 loop is CASRRDRGRFGYTF. CDR3 bases: TGCGCCAGCAGAAGGGACAGGGGGCGATTCGGCTACACCTTC. Drawing the rest from reference TRBV5-1 and TRBJ1-2, the complete variable domain is KAGVTQTPRYLIKTRGQQVTLSCSPISGHRSVSWYQQTPGQGLQFLFEYFSETQRNKGNFPGRFSGRQFSNSRSEMNVSTLELGDSALYLCASRRDRGRFGYTFGSGTRLTVV.

This clone was seen just once. The rearrangement joins TRBV30 to TRBJ1-1, with D perhaps matching TRBD1 (5 bases). Trimming left V 4 bases short and J 4 bases short, with 19 bases between. CDR1 is GTSNPN and CDR2 is SVGIG in the germline V gene (reference sequence). CDR3 length: 15 amino acids. The CDR3 sequence: CAWTRRGLLSTEAFF. The CDR3 DNA is TGTGCCTGGACCCGCCGGGGGTTGCTTAGCACTGAAGCTTTCTTT. Looking up the rest from reference TRBV30 and TRBJ1-1 gives the full variable domain: SQTIHQWPATLVQPVGSPLSLECTVEGTSNPNLYWYRQAAGRGLQLLFYSVGIGQISSEVPQNLSASRPQDRQFILSSKKLLLSDSGFYLCAWTRRGLLSTEAFFGQGTRLTVV.

The chain couples TRBV2 to TRBJ2-2; the match to TRBD2 covers 12 bases. The J segment lost 4 bases and the V segment lost 7 bases, leaving 4 bases of the junction unmatched. CDR1 SNHLY and CDR2 FYNNEI come from the germline V gene. The CDR3 sequence is 15 residues long. CDR3 protein: CASNRLAGATGELFF. CDR3 nucleotide sequence: TGTGCCAGCAACAGACTAGCGGGAGCCACCGGGGAGCTGTTTTTT.

The genes are TRBV5-5 and TRBJ1-6; 8 bases are shared with TRBD1. CDR3 length: 18 amino acids. Trimming removed 4 bases from V and 5 bases from J; junction bases left unmatched: 14. Per germline, CDR1 SGHKS and CDR2 YYEKEE (reference sequence). CDR3 protein: CASSPSGTGLGDNSPLHF. Here the CDR3 DNA reads TGTGCCAGCAGCCCATCCGGGACAGGCTTGGGGGATAATTCACCCCTCCACTTT.

This clone turned up a few times. This chain connects TRBV6-2 or TRBV6-3 to TRBJ1-2, with 7 bases that match TRBD1. The CDR3 sequence is 13 residues long. The trim removed 6 bases at V and 3 bases at J, leaving 4 bases unmatched. Germline CDR1 reads MNHEY; CDR2 reads SVGEGT. Written as DNA, the CDR3 is TGTGCCAGCAGCTTCGGACAGGACTATGGCTACACCTTC. It encodes CASSFGQDYGYTF.

V and J are TRBV5-5 and TRBJ2-7; a weak D match, TRBD1 (6 bases). Trimming left V 0 bases short and J 3 bases short, with 13 bases between. Germline V CDR1 and CDR2: SGHKS, YYEKEE (reference sequence). There are 15 residues in the CDR3. The CDR3 loop reads CASSLAQQGIYEQYF. Written as DNA, the CDR3 is TGTGCCAGCAGCTTGGCCCAACAGGGAATCTACGAGCAGTACTTC.

This rearrangement joins TRBV6-5 to TRBJ2-7; 12 nucleotides match TRBD1. There are 14 residues in the CDR3. The V and J ends lost 6 bases and 10 bases, in that order; junction bases with no gene match: 10. Looked up from germline, CDR1 is MNHEY and CDR2 is SVGAGI. In DNA, the CDR3 is TGTGCCAGCAGCCAAAGGGACAGGGGGCCCTACCAGTACTTC. Encoded protein: CASSQRDRGPYQYF.

The chain uses TRBV27 and TRBJ2-3; no clear D. CDR1 is MNHEY and CDR2 is SMNVEV in the germline V gene (reference sequence). CDR3 length equals 14 residues. V was pared by 6 bases and J by 0 bases, with 10 bases between. CDR3 in DNA: TGTGCCAGCAGCCCCACACGAAGCACAGATACGCAGTATTTT. This encodes CASSPTRSTDTQYF.

The CDR3 DNA reads as TGTGCCAGCAGCACTCGGGAGGGATTATATGGCTACACCTTC. Translation: CASSTREGLYGYTF. The chain joins TRBV21-1 to TRBJ1-2. TRBV21-1 is given as a pseudogene. The CDR3 sequence is 14 residues long.

This clone was observed a handful of times. The gene calls are TRBV19 and TRBJ1-1; no definite D call. The CDR3 covers 14 residues. V was pared by 3 bases and J by 5 bases, with 13 bases between. In germline, CDR1 is LNHDA, CDR2 SQIVND (reference sequence). The CDR3 DNA reads as TGTGCCAGTAGTATTTACGGGGAGGGAACTGAAGCTTTCTTT. Protein product: CASSIYGEGTEAFF. Combining the CDR3 with reference TRBV19 and TRBJ1-1 gives the whole variable domain DGGITQSPKYLFRKEGQNVTLSCEQNLNHDAMYWYRQDPGQGLRLIYYSQIVNDFQKGDIAEGYSVSREKKESFPLTVTSAQKNPTAFYLCASSIYGEGTEAFFGQGTRLTVV.

The V and J genes are TRBV5-1 and TRBJ2-1; D possibly corresponds to TRBD2 (6 bases). Germline CDR1 is SGHRS and CDR2 is YFSETQ. The CDR3 totals 13 residues. Trimming shortened V by 5 bases and J by 3 bases, and 9 bases separated the two germline ends. The CDR3, as DNA: TGCGCCAGCAGAGGCGGGGACTACAATGAGCAGTTCTTC. This codes for CASRGGDYNEQFF.

The V gene is TRBV3-1 (or the pseudogene TRBV3-2), the J gene TRBJ1-2; 7 bases are a match to TRBD1. CDR3 length: 16 residues. V shed 0 bases and J 4 bases; nucleotides not matched to a gene: 8. CDR1 is LGHDT, CDR2 YNNKEL, per germline (reference sequence). The CDR3 nucleotides read TGTGCCAGCAGCCAAGAGGCAGGGGGGACGGGCTATGGCTACACCTTC. Translation gives CASSQEAGGTGYGYTF.

This chain connects TRBV4-1 to TRBJ2-7; TRBD1 agrees at 8 bases. Germline V gene lookup returns CDR1 MGHRA and CDR2 YSYEKL. The V gene end was trimmed by 0 bases and the J gene end by 4 bases; junction bases not matched to a gene: 2. CDR3 length equals 14 residues. DNA for the CDR3: TGCGCCAGCAGCCAAGAAACAGGGGGATACGAGCAGTACTTC. Protein: CASSQETGGYEQYF.

The chain is built from TRBV5-1 and TRBJ2-7, with TRBD2 identical over 8 bases. This CDR3 comprises 13 residues. Germline loops: CDR1 SGHRS, CDR2 YFSETQ. After removal of 0 bases from V and 6 bases from J, the junction contained 2 bases not matched to a gene. CDR3 loop: CASSLAGLAEQYF. The CDR3 nucleotides read TGCGCCAGCAGCTTGGCCGGACTAGCCGAGCAGTACTTC.